This TCR beta chain was recovered during a study of OX40 agonist ivuxolimab in advanced cancers. A note on the overall study: Ivuxolimab was a fully human IgG2 agonistic monoclonal antibody targeting the costimulatory receptor OX40 (CD134). Intravenous ivuxolimab was administered to patients every 2 weeks at six dose levels: 0.01, 0.1, 0.3, 1.5, 3 and 10 mg/kg. Among the approximately 50 dose-escalation patients, 19 had hepatocellular carcinoma, approximately 15 melanoma, 9 renal cell carcinoma and 9 head and neck cancer. In the dose-escalation cohort, more than 75% of patients were male, and the mean age was about 55 years, with a range of roughly 20 to 85. Patients were allowed to have had prior anti-PD-1, anti-PD-L1 or anti-CTLA-4 therapy, and approximately 39% of the dose-escalation patients had been treated with checkpoint inhibitors. Partial responses occurred in three dose-escalation patients: two with cutaneous melanoma and one with hepatocellular carcinoma. The purpose of peripheral TCRbeta sequencing was to test whether ivuxolimab changed TCR sequence diversity and led to clonal T-cell expansion. The paper covers the monotherapy dose-escalation part of the phase I ivuxolimab trial, which included N ≈ 52 patients. Overall results and qualifications from the work: Clonal expansion of both CD4+ and CD8+ blood T cells was observed from baseline to week 6 at doses 0.1 to 3.0 mg/kg. The antigen specificity of the clonally expanded peripheral T cells was not determined. On average, CD8+ T cells showed more expanded clones than CD4+ T cells after ivuxolimab. Low levels of normalized T-cell clonal expansion were also seen in some nonresponding patients. In partial responders in the 0.1-3.0 mg/kg groups, normalized peripheral clonal expansion was found to be among the lowest, especially among CD8+ T cells.

Of note for this clone: Its antigen is not yet known. No clone much larger than this one lies a single base away; base qualities are absent.

Genomic DNA was isolated from the sorted cells so that the TCRbeta CDR3 region could be sequenced. The immunoSEQ Assay was used for sequencing of TCRbeta CDR3 regions. Imported from immuneACCESS, the table was reduced by TCRdb to in-frame sequences with V and J called. These copies leave out some clones; in studies compared against another copy, an unresolved V gene accounts for under half, and the cause of the remainder is not known. For this sample the table gives about 58,000 clones, of which 70% to 85% were detected only once. Almost 1.5% of the sample rests with the top ten. Patients with a history of autoimmune disease or receiving systemic immunosuppression were excluded from the trial. Peripheral blood for TCR sequencing was collected from all dose cohorts at baseline, on cycle 4 day 1, and on cycle 7 day 1. The samples were taken from a phase I, first-in-human, multicenter, open-label dose-escalation trial of ivuxolimab. Adults with locally advanced or metastatic melanoma, renal cell carcinoma, hepatocellular carcinoma or head and neck squamous cell carcinoma were enrolled in the trial. CD4+ and CD8+ T cells were sorted separately from peripheral blood before TCR sequencing.

Looking up the germline V gene yields CDR1 SGHNT and CDR2 YENEEA. The junction shows trimming of 4 bases on V and 3 bases on J, plus 9 bases between the germline ends. CDR3 length: 14 amino acids, cysteine to phenylalanine. Only the CDR3 part of the read is kept: 42 bases, read in frame from the first base. The source material was CD4+ or CD8+ T cells sorted from blood, sampled in a trial of the OX40 agonist ivuxolimab. This TCR was recovered from an adult with an advanced solid tumor such as melanoma, head and neck, liver or kidney cancer. The V gene is TRBV11-3 and the J gene is TRBJ2-2, with the D gene not clear enough to name. The CDR3: CASSSPSDTGELFF. In nucleotide form, the sequence is TGTGCCAGCAGCTCCCCTTCGGACACCGGGGAGCTGTTTTTT.